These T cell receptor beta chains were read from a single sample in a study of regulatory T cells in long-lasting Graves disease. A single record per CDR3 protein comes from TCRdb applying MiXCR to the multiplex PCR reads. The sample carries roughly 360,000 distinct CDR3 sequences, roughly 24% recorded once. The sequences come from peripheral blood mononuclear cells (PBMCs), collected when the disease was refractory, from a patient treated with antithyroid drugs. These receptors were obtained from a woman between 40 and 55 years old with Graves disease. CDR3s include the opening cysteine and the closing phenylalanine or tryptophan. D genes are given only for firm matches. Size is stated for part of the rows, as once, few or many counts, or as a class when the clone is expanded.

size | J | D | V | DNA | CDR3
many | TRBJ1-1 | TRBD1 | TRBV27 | TGTGCCAGCAGACCAGGGGGCGCGGGCATGAACACTGAAGCTTTCTTT | CASRPGGAGMNTEAFF
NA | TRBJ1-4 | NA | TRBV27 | TGTGCCAGCAGTTTATTGTGGGGGGAAAAACTGTTTTTT | CASSLLWGEKLFF
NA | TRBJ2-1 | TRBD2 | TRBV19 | TGTGCCAGCCGCCTGAGGAGCGGGAGAGTCAATGAGCAGTTCTTC | CASRLRSGRVNEQFF
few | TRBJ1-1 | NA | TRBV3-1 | TGTGCCAGCAGCCCCCTACCAGCCGTGGGCGCTTTCTTT | CASSPLPAVGAFF
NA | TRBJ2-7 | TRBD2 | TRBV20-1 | TGCAGTGCTATTCCTGCTAGCGGCTTCTACGAGCAGTACTTC | CSAIPASGFYEQYF
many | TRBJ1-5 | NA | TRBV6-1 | TGTGCCAGCAATAGCAATCAGCCCCAGCATTTT | CASNSNQPQHF
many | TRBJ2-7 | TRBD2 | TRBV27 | TGTGCCAGCAGTGACGGACTAGCGGGCAACTACGAGCAGTACTTC | CASSDGLAGNYEQYF
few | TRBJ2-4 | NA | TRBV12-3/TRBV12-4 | TGTGCCAGCAGTCCACTGAGGGACATTCAGTACTTC | CASSPLRDIQYF
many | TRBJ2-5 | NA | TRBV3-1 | TGTGCCAGCAGCCAAGATGCGGCAGGGCTGGAGGAGACCCAGTACTTC | CASSQDAAGLEETQYF
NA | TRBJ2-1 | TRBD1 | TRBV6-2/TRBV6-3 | TGTGCCAGCAGGCTGAAAGGGACAGCCGAGTACAATGAGCAGTTCTTC | CASRLKGTAEYNEQFF
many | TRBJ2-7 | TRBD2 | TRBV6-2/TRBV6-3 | TGTGCCAGCAGTTACAACGGGAGGGGAGAGCAGTACTTC | CASSYNGRGEQYF
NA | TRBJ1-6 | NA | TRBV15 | TGTGCCACCAGCAGCCCACCCGGGACAACTTATTCACCCCTCCACTTT | CATSSPPGTTYSPLHF
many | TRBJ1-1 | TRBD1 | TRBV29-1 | TGCAGCGTTGAGGGACAGTGGAACACTGAAGCTTTCTTT | CSVEGQWNTEAFF
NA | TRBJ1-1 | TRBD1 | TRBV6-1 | TGTGCCAGCAGCCGCGGGACAGGGGACGCTTTCTTT | CASSRGTGDAFF
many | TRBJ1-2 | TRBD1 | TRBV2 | TGTGCCAGCAGTGAAGCGGGGGGACAGGGGATTCCGGGGAGATATGGCTACACCTTC | CASSEAGGQGIPGRYGYTF
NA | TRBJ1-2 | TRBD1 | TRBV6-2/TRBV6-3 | TGTGCCAGCAGTTACCCGGGACAGGGAGGTGGCTACACCTTC | CASSYPGQGGGYTF
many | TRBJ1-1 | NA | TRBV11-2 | TGTGCCGCAGGCCGGGGGCGGGGGAACACTGAAGCTTTCTTT | CAAGRGRGNTEAFF
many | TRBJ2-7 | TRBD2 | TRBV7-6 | TGTGCCAGCAGCTCGCGACTAGCGGGAGTCGAGCAGTACTTC | CASSSRLAGVEQYF
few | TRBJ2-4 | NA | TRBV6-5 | TGTGCCAGCAGTTACTCGAATCGGGTCATTGGAGGGAACATTCAGTACTTC | CASSYSNRVIGGNIQYF
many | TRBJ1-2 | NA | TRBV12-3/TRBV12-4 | TGTGCCAGCAGTTTCTTGTGGAGTGGCTACACCTTC | CASSFLWSGYTF
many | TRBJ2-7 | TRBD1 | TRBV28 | TGTGCCAGCAGTGTCCCCGGACAGGTACATTACGAGCAGTACTTC | CASSVPGQVHYEQYF
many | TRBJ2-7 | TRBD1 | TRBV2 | TGTGCCAGCAGTATCAGGGGGTACGAGCAGTACTTC | CASSIRGYEQYF
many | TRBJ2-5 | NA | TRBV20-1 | TGCAGTGCTAGACTAGGGGTAAAAGAGACCCAGTACTTC | CSARLGVKETQYF
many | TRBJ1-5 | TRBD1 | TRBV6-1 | TGTGCCAGCAGTCGGGACAGTAGCAATCAGCCCCAGCATTTT | CASSRDSSNQPQHF
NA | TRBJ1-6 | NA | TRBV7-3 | TGTGCCAGCAGCCTAAGCGGGGGGGGACGGAGTTCACCCCTCCACTTT | CASSLSGGGRSSPLHF
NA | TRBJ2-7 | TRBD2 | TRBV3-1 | TGTGCCAGCAGCTCAAAACACGGGACTAGCGGGAGAAGGGAGCAGTACTTC | CASSSKHGTSGRREQYF
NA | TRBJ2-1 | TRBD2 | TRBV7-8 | TGTGCCAGCAGCTTATTGCGGGAGTCTGGGGAGGAGCAGTTCTTC | CASSLLRESGEEQFF
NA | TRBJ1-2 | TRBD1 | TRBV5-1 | TGCGCCAGCAGCTTGGACGGGACAGGGTCGAATGGCTACACCTTC | CASSLDGTGSNGYTF
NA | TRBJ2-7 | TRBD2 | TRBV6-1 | TGTGCCAGCAGATCCCTCGGGACTAGTTTCCACGAGCAGTACTTC | CASRSLGTSFHEQYF
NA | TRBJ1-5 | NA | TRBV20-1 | TGCAGTGCTTCAGGATCTTCAATTGTGCCCCAGCATTTT | CSASGSSIVPQHF
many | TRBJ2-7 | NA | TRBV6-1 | TGTGCCAGCAGTGAAGGTTGGTTCTACGAGCAGTACTTC | CASSEGWFYEQYF
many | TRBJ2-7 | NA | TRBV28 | TGTGCCAGCAGTTTAGGAAGAGACTACGAGCAGTACTTC | CASSLGRDYEQYF
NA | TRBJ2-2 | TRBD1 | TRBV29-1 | TGCAGCGTTGAAGGACGGGGACAGAGCACCACCGGGGAGCTGTTTTTT | CSVEGRGQSTTGELFF
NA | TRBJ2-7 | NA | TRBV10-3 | TGTGCCATCGGAGATAGCGGATCCTACGAGCAGTACTTC | CAIGDSGSYEQYF
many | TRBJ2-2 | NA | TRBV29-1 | TGCAGCGTTGATTCGGAGAACACCGGGGAGCTGTTTTTT | CSVDSENTGELFF
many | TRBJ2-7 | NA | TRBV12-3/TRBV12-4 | TGTGCCAGCAGCTACAGCCACGAGCAGTACTTC | CASSYSHEQYF
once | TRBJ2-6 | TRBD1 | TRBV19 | TGTGCCAGTAAGCGGACAGGGTCCCCTGGGGCCAACGTCCTGACTTTC | CASKRTGSPGANVLTF
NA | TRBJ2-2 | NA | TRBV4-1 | TGCGCCAGCAGCCAAACGGCGGGAACGAACACCGGGGAGCTGTTTTTT | CASSQTAGTNTGELFF
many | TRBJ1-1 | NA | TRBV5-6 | TGTGCCAGCAGCTTGGCCTTAAAGGTTAGAGCTTTCTTT | CASSLALKVRAFF
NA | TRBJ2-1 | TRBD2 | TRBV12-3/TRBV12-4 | TGTGCCAGCATTCTCGCGACTAGCGGGAGGACCTACAATGAGCAGTTCTTC | CASILATSGRTYNEQFF
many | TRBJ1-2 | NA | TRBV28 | TGTGCCAGCAGTTCCTTACCCCTAAGACGAGGGGACCATGGCTACACCTTC | CASSSLPLRRGDHGYTF
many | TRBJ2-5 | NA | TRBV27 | TGTGCCAGCAGTTCTTCCAGGGGTCAACTAGGAGAGACCCAGTACTTC | CASSSSRGQLGETQYF
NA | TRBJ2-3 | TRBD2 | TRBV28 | TGTGCCAGCAGTTCCGGAGCGGGATCCACAGATACGCAGTATTTT | CASSSGAGSTDTQYF
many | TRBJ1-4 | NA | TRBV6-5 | TGTGCCAGCAGTTACTCGGACGGGGAAAAACTGTTTTTT | CASSYSDGEKLFF
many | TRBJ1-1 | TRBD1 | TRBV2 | TGTGCCAGCAGTGAGACAGGGGGGCACACTGAAGCTTTCTTT | CASSETGGHTEAFF
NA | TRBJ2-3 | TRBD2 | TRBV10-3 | TGTGCCATCAGTGACTTGCTAGCGGCGGATACGCAGTATTTT | CAISDLLAADTQYF
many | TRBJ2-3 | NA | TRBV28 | TGTGCCAGCAGTTTTAACCCAGATACGCAGTATTTT | CASSFNPDTQYF